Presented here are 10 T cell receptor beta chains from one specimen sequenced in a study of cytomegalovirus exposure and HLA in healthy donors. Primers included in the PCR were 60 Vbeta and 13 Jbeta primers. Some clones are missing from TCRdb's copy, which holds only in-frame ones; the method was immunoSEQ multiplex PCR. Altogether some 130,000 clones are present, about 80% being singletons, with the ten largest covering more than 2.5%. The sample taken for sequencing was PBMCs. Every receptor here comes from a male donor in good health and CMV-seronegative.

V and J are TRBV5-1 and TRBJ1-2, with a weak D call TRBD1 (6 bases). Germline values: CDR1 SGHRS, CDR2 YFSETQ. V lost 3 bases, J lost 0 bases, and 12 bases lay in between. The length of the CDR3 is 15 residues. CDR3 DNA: TGCGCCAGCAGCTGGGGGGGCAGAACTAACTATGGCTACACCTTC. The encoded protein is CASSWGGRTNYGYTF.

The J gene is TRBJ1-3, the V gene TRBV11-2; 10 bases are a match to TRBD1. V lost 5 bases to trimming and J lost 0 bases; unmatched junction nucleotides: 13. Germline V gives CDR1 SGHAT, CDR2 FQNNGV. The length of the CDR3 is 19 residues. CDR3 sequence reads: CASSLRSGTGVLSGNTIYF. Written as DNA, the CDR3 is TGTGCCAGCAGCCTCCGGTCCGGGACAGGGGTTCTCTCTGGAAACACCATATATTTT.

In DNA, the CDR3 is TGTGCCAGCAGCGTAGCTACGATCACCAATGATCACACCTTC. It is translated as CASSVATITNDHTF. This chain links TRBV9 with TRBJ1-2; D not certain. Between the trimmed V and J ends, which lost 0 bases and 12 bases, there was a span of 18 bases. This CDR3 contains 14 residues. In germline, CDR1 is SGDLS, CDR2 YYNGEE.

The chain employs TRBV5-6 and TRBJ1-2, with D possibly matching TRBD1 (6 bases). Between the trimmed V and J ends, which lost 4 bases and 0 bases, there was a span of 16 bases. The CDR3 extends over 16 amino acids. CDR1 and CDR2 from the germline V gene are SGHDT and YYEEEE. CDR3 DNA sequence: TGTGCCAGCAGCCAAACAGGGAGATTCCCTAACTATGGCTACACCTTC. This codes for CASSQTGRFPNYGYTF.

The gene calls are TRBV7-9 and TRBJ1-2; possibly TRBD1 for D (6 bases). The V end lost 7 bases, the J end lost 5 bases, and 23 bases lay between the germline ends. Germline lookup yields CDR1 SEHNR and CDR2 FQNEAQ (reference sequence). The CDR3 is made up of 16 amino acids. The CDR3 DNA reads TGTGCCAGCACCTATACAGGGTTGAGTATGCATTATGGCTACACCTTC. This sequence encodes CASTYTGLSMHYGYTF.

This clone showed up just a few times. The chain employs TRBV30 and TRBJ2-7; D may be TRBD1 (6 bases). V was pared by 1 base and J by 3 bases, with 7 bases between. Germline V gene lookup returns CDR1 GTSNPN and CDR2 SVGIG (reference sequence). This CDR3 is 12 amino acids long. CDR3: CAWSGQDYEQYF. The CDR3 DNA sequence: TGTGCCTGGAGTGGACAGGACTACGAGCAGTACTTC.

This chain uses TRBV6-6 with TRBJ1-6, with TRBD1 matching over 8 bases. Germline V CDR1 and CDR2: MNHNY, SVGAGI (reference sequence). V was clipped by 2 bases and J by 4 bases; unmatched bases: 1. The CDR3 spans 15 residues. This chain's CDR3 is CASSYRQGYNSPLHF. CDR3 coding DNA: TGTGCCAGCAGTTACAGACAGGGGTATAATTCACCCCTCCACTTT.

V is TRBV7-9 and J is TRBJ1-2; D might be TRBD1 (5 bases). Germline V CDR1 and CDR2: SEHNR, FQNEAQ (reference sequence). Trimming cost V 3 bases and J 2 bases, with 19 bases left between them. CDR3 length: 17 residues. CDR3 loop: CASSFILGGTTNYGYTF. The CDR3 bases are TGTGCCAGCAGCTTCATCTTGGGGGGTACCACCAACTATGGCTACACCTTC.

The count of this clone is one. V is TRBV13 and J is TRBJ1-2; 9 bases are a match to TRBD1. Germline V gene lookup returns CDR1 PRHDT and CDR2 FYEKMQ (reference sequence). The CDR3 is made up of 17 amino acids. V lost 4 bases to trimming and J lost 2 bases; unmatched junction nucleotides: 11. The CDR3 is CASSSKTRDRENYGYTF. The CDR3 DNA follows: TGTGCCAGCAGCTCTAAAACCAGGGACAGGGAAAACTATGGCTACACCTTC.

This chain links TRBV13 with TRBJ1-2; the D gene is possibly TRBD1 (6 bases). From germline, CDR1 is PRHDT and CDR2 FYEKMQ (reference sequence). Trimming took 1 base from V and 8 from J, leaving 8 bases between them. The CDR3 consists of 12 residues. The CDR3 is CASSLAGEGYTF. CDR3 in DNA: TGTGCCAGCAGCTTAGCAGGGGAAGGCTACACCTTC.